These T cell receptor beta chains were read from a single sample in a study of T cell responses to AZD1222 COVID-19 vaccine. Measured with immunoSEQ multiplex PCR; TCRdb has only the in-frame clones, and not every one. The table lists more than 95,000 clones, roughly nine tenths of them singletons. The sequences come from peripheral blood, collected 28 days after the second dose of the MenACWY control vaccine. The receptors shown here come from an adult who received the MenACWY meningococcal vaccine as a control. The CDR3 runs from the conserved cysteine through the conserved F or W. The D gene is left open where the match is weak. Some rows mark clone size as missing; the rest say once, few, many or name a class of expanded clone.

j_call,d_call,v_call,clone_size,cdr3_nt,cdr3_aa
TRBJ1-2,TRBD1,TRBV5-1,NA,TGCGCCAGCAGCTTGGGACAGGGGGTTAACTATGGCTACACCTTC,CASSLGQGVNYGYTF
TRBJ2-7,NA,TRBV28,NA,TGTGCCAGCAGTCCCCAATTAAGTACCTACGAGCAGTACTTC,CASSPQLSTYEQYF
TRBJ1-2,NA,TRBV28,NA,TGTGCCAGCACCATAGGGGGGGTGAGCGGCTACACCTTC,CASTIGGVSGYTF
TRBJ2-7,TRBD2,TRBV5-1,NA,TGCGCCAGCAGCCCGGGGGGGACGACCTCCTACGAGCAGTACTTC,CASSPGGTTSYEQYF
TRBJ2-1,NA,TRBV29-1,NA,TGCAGCGTTGAAGATCGGAAGACTAGTGCCGAGCAGTTCTTC,CSVEDRKTSAEQFF
TRBJ2-3,TRBD2,TRBV4-2,NA,TGTGCCAGCAGCCAAGATTGGGCTAGCGGGGGGGCCTTAGGTACAGATACGCAGTATTTT,CASSQDWASGGALGTDTQYF
TRBJ2-5,TRBD1,TRBV2,NA,TGTGCCAGCAGGGACAGGGGGCGCTTGTACCAAGAGACCCAGTACTTC,CASRDRGRLYQETQYF
TRBJ2-1,TRBD1,TRBV16,once,TGTGCCAGCAGCCCTGGGACAGGGCCCTACAATGAGCAGTTCTTC,CASSPGTGPYNEQFF
TRBJ2-7,NA,TRBV4-2,NA,TGTGCCAGCAGCCAGAATTGGAACACCTACGAGCAGTACTTC,CASSQNWNTYEQYF
TRBJ2-7,NA,TRBV5-1,NA,TGCGCCAGCAGCTCTAATCCGGGAACCTACGAGCAGTACTTC,CASSSNPGTYEQYF
TRBJ1-2,NA,TRBV9,NA,TGTGCCAGCAGCGTAGCTACGTCTGGGACCTCCCTTTATGGCTACACCTTC,CASSVATSGTSLYGYTF
TRBJ1-5,NA,TRBV19,NA,TGTGCCAGTAGCACTCAGGAGGGGCAGCCCCAGCATTTT,CASSTQEGQPQHF
TRBJ2-1,NA,TRBV29-1,NA,TGCAGCGTCCACCCCCCCAACTCCTACAATGAGCAGTTCTTC,CSVHPPNSYNEQFF
TRBJ1-5,NA,TRBV6-2/TRBV6-3,once,TGTGCCAGCAGCCCCCCAGCTAATAGCAATCAGCCCCAGCATTTT,CASSPPANSNQPQHF
TRBJ1-2,NA,TRBV21-1,NA,TGTGCCAGCAGCAAGACAGGGGGAGATGGCTACACCTTC,CASSKTGGDGYTF